This T cell receptor beta chain derives from a study of shared clonotypes between healthy human individuals. The CDR3 totals 13 residues. J lost 14 bases, V lost 4 bases, and 6 bases had no gene match. Looked up from germline, CDR1 is SNHLY and CDR2 is FYNNEI. Produced via immunoSEQ multiplex PCR; TCRdb's table is partial and in-frame only. The sample carries 1.5 million to 1.9 million clones, around 98% recorded once. The gene calls are TRBV2 and TRBJ2-3; 13 bases map to TRBD2. The source of this sequence is a young man in good health. What was sequenced was naive CD4+ T cells sorted from blood. Subset denoted: CD45RA+ positively selected. CDR3 sequence (DNA): TGTGCCAGCAGTGTAGGACTAGCGGGAGAGTCGTATTTT. Protein product: CASSVGLAGESYF.